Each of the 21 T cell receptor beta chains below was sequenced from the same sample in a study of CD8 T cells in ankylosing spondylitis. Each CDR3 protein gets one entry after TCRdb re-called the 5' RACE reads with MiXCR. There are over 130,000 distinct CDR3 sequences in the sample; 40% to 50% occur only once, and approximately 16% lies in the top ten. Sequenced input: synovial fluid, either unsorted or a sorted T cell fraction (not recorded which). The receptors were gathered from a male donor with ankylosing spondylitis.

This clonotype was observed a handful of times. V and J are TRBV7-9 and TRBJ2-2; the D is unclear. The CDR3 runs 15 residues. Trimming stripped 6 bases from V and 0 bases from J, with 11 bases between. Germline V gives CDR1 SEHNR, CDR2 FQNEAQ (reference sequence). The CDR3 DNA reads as TGTGCCAGCAGTCCTATAGTCGCGAACACCGGGGAGCTGTTTTTT. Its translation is CASSPIVANTGELFF.

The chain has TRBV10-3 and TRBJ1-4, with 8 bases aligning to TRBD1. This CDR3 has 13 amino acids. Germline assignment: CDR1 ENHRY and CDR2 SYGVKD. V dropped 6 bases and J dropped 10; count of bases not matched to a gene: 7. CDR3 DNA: TGTGCCATCAGCTTCTCGACAGGGGTAAAACTGTTTTTT. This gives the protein CAISFSTGVKLFF.

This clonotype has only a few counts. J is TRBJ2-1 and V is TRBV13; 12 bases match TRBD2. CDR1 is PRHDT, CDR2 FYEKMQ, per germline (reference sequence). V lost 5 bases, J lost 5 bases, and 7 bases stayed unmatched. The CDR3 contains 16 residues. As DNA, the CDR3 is TGTGCCAGCAGCATAACTAGCGGGGGGCCCGACAATGAGCAGTTCTTC. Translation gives CASSITSGGPDNEQFF.

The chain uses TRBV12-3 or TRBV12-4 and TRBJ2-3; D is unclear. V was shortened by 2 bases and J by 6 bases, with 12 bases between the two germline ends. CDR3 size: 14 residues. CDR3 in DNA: TGTGCCAGCAGTTTAACCACCCCTAGGGATACGCAGTATTTT. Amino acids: CASSLTTPRDTQYF.

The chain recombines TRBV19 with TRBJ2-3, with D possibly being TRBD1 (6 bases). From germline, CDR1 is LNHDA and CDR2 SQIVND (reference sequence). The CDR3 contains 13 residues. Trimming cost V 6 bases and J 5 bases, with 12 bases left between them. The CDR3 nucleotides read TGTGCCAGTAGAGTCAGGGGTGAAGATACGCAGTATTTT. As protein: CASRVRGEDTQYF.

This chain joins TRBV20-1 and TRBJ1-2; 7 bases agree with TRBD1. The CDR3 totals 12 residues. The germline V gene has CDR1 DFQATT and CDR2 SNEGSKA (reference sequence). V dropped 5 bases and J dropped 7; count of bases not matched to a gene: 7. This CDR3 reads CSAHPRQGGYTF. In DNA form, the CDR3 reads TGCAGTGCTCATCCCCGACAGGGTGGCTACACCTTC.

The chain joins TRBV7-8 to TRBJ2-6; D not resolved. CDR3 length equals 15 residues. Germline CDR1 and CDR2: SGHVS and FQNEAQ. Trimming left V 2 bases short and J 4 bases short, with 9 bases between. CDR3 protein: CASSLHGRGANVLTF. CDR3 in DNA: TGTGCCAGCAGCTTACATGGTCGCGGGGCCAACGTCCTGACTTTC.

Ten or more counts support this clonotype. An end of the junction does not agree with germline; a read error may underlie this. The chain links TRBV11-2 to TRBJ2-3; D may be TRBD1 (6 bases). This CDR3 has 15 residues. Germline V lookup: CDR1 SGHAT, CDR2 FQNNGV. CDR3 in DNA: TGTGCCAGCAGCTCCCTGACAGGCCCTCTGGAGGTCTTTGTATTT. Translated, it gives CASSSLTGPLEVFVF. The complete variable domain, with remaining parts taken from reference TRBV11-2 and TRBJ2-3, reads EAGVAQSPRYKIIEKRQSVAFWCNPISGHATLYWYQQILGQGPKLLIQFQNNGVVDDSQLPKDRFSAERLKGVDSTLKIQPAKLEDSAVYLCASSSLTGPLEVFVFGPGTRLTVL.

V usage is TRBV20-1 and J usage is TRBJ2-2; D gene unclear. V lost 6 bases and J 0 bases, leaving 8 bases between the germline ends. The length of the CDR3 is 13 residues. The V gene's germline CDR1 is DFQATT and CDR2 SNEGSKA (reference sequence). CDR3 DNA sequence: TGCAGTGCAGCGCAGTCGAACACCGGGGAGCTGTTTTTT. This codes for CSAAQSNTGELFF.

The CDR3 DNA is TGCAGTGCTAACAACGCGAACACCGGGGAGCTGTTTTTT. Translating it yields CSANNANTGELFF. The rearrangement links TRBV20-1 to TRBJ2-2; unclear D gene. The germline V and J ends were trimmed by 4 bases and 0 bases, with 6 bases remaining between them. The germline V gene has CDR1 DFQATT and CDR2 SNEGSKA (reference sequence). The CDR3 is made up of 13 amino acids.

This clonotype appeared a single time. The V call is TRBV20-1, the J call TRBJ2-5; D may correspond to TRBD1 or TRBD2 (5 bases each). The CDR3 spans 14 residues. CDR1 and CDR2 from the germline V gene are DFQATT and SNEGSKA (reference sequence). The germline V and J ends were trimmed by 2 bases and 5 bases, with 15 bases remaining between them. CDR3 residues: CSARQDLWGETQYF. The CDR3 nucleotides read TGCAGTGCTAGACAGGACTTGTGGGGGGAGACCCAGTACTTC.

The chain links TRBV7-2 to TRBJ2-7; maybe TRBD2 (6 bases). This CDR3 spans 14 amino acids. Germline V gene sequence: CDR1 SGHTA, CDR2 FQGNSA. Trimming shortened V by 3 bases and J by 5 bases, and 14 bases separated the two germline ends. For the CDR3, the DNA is TGTGCCAGCAGCTTCGACGGGAGTATCCACGAGCAGTACTTC. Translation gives CASSFDGSIHEQYF.

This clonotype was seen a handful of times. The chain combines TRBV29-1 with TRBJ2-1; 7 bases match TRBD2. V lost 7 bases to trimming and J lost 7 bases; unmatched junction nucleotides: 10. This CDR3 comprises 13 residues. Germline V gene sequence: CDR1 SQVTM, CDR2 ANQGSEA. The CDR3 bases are TGCAGCGCCAAGACTAGCCCGTCTAATGAGCAGTTCTTC. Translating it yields CSAKTSPSNEQFF.

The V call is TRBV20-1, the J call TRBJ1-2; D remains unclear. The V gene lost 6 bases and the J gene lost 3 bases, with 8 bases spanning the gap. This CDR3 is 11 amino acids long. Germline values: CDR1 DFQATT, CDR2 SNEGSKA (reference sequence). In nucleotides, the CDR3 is TGCAGTGCCCGACGTCACTATGGCTACACCTTC. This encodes CSARRHYGYTF.

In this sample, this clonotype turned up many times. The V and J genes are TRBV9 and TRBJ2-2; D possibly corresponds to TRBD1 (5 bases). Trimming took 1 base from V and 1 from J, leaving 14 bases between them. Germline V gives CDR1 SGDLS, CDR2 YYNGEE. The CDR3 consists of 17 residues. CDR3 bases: TGTGCCAGCAGCGTAAAGGTGGGGCAAGAGAACACCGGGGAGCTGTTTTTT. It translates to CASSVKVGQENTGELFF.

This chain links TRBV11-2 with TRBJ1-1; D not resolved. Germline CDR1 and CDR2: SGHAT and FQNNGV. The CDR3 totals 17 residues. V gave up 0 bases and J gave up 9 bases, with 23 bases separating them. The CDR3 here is CASSLERRLVGGSKAFF. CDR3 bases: TGTGCCAGCAGCTTAGAACGACGCCTAGTTGGTGGGTCGAAAGCTTTCTTT. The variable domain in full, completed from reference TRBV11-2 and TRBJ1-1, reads EAGVAQSPRYKIIEKRQSVAFWCNPISGHATLYWYQQILGQGPKLLIQFQNNGVVDDSQLPKDRFSAERLKGVDSTLKIQPAKLEDSAVYLCASSLERRLVGGSKAFFGQGTRLTVV.

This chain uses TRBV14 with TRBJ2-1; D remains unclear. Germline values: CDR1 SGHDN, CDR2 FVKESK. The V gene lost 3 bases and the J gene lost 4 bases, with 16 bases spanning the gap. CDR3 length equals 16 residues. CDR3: CASSQFVGSVYNEQFF. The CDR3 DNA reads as TGTGCCAGCAGCCAGTTCGTAGGAAGCGTTTACAATGAGCAGTTCTTC.

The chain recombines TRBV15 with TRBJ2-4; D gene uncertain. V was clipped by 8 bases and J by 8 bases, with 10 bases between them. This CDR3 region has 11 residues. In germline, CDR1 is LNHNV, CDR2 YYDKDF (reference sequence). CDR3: CATSVRDIQYF. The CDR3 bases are TGTGCCACCTCGGTCCGGGACATTCAGTACTTC.

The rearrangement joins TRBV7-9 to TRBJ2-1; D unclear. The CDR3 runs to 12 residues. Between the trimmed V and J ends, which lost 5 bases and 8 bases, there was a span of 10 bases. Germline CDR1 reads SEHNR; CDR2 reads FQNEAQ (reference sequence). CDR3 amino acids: CASSAWGDEQFF. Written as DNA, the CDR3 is TGTGCCAGCAGCGCCTGGGGTGATGAGCAGTTCTTC.

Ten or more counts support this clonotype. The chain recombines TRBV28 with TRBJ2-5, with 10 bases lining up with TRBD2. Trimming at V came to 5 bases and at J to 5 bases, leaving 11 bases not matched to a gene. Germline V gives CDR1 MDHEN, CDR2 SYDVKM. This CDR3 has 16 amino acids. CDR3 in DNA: TGTGCCAGCAGTACCCGCCTAGCGGGAGATCGGGAGACCCAGTACTTC. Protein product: CASSTRLAGDRETQYF.

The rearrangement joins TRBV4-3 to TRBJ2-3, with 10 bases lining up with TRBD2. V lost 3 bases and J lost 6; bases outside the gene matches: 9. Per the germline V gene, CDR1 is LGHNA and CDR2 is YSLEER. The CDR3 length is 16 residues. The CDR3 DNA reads TGCGCCAGCAGCCAGCTAGCGGGAGCGTGCCCCGATACGCAGTATTTT. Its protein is CASSQLAGACPDTQYF.